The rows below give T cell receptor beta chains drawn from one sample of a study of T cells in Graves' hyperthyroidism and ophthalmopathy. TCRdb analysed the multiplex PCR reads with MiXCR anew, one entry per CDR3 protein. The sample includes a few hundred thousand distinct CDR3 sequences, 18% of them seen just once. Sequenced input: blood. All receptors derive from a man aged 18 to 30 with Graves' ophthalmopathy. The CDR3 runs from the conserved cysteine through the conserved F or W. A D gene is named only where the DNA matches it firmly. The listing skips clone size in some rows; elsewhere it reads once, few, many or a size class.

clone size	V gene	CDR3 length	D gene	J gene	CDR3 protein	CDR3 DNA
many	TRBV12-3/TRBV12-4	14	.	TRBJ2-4	CASRHRVPKNIQYF	TGTGCCAGCAGACACAGGGTTCCCAAAAACATTCAGTACTTC
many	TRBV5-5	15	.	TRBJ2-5	CASSRFAGPEETQYF	TGTGCCAGCAGCAGATTTGCTGGGCCAGAAGAGACCCAGTACTTC
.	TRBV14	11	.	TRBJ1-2	CASSQVYGYTF	TGTGCCAGCAGCCAGGTATATGGCTACACCTTC
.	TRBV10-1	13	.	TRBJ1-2	CASSEGGAEGYTF	TGCGCCAGCAGTGAGGGGGGAGCTGAAGGCTACACCTTC
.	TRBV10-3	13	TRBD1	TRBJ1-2	CAISFGQGDGYTF	TGTGCCATCAGCTTCGGACAGGGGGATGGCTACACCTTC
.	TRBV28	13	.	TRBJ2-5	CASSRGFEETQYF	TGTGCCAGCAGCAGAGGTTTCGAAGAGACCCAGTACTTC
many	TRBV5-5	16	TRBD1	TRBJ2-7	CASSLVGGQGIYEQYF	TGTGCCAGCAGCTTGGTCGGGGGACAGGGGATCTACGAGCAGTACTTC
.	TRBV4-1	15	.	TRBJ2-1	CASSQDSGLENEQFF	TGCGCCAGCAGCCAAGACTCCGGACTTGAGAATGAGCAGTTCTTC
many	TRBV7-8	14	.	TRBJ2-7	CASSLVGTSYEQYF	TGTGCCAGCAGCTTAGTTGGGACGTCCTACGAGCAGTACTTC
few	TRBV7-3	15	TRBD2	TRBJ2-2	CASSPGGGGLGELFF	TGTGCCAGCAGTCCAGGCGGGGGGGGGCTCGGGGAGCTGTTTTTT
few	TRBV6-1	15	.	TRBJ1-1	CASSPFGISATEAFF	TGTGCCAGCAGCCCCTTCGGGATTTCCGCCACTGAAGCTTTCTTT
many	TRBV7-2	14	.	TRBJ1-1	CASSSTQGETEAFF	TGTGCCAGCAGCTCTACCCAGGGAGAGACTGAAGCTTTCTTT
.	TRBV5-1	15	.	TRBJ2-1	CASAWGSGGYNEQFF	TGCGCCAGCGCCTGGGGTAGCGGCGGGTACAATGAGCAGTTCTTC
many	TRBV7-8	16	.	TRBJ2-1	CASSSSIFADYNEQFF	TGTGCCAGCAGCTCTTCGATCTTTGCGGACTACAATGAGCAGTTCTTC
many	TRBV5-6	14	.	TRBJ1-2	CASSSPWTDWGYTF	TGTGCCAGCAGCTCCCCTTGGACCGACTGGGGCTACACCTTC
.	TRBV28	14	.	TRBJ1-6	CARSLRSGNSPLHF	TGTGCCCGCAGTTTAAGGAGCGGCAATTCACCCCTCCACTTT
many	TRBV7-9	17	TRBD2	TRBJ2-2	CASSPPWEGWNTGELFF	TGTGCCAGCAGCCCTCCCTGGGAGGGATGGAACACCGGGGAGCTGTTTTTT
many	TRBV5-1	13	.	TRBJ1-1	CASRPDSHTEAFF	TGCGCCAGCAGACCAGACAGCCACACTGAAGCTTTCTTT
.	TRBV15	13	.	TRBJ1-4	CATSRGEDEKLFF	TGTGCCACCAGCAGAGGGGAGGATGAAAAACTGTTTTTT
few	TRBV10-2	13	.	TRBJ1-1	CASSDDRTTEAFF	TGCGCCAGCAGTGACGACAGGACGACTGAAGCTTTCTTT
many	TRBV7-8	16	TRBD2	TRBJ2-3	CASSQRDGTSTDTQYF	TGTGCCAGCAGCCAGCGGGACGGAACTAGCACAGATACGCAGTATTTT
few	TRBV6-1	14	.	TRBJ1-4	CASSDAGIAEKLFF	TGTGCCAGCAGTGACGCAGGGATAGCGGAAAAACTGTTTTTT
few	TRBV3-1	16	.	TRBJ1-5	CASSQGFPGSGQPQHF	TGTGCCAGCAGCCAAGGATTCCCCGGTTCGGGTCAGCCCCAGCATTTT
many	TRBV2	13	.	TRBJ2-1	CASSDAGGNEQFF	TGTGCCAGCAGTGACGCAGGGGGGAATGAGCAGTTCTTC
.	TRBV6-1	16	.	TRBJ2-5	CASSLSSGPHRETQYF	TGTGCCAGCAGCCTATCATCCGGCCCCCACCGGGAGACCCAGTACTTC
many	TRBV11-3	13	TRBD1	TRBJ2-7	CASSPGDRNEQYF	TGTGCCAGCAGCCCAGGGGACAGAAACGAGCAGTACTTC
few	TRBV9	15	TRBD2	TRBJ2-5	CASSVAPGGRETQYF	TGTGCCAGCAGCGTAGCCCCCGGGGGGAGGGAGACCCAGTACTTC
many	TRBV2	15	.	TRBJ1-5	CASSEAPGGNQPQHF	TGTGCCAGCAGTGAAGCGCCGGGGGGTAATCAGCCCCAGCATTTT
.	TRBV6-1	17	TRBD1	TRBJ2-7	CASSEAGHRGLDYEQYF	TGTGCCAGCAGTGAAGCGGGCCACAGGGGATTAGACTACGAGCAGTACTTC